This T cell receptor (beta chain) emerged from a study of cytomegalovirus exposure and HLA in healthy donors. This PCR relied on a set of 60 Vbeta primers and 13 Jbeta primers. The data were produced by immunoSEQ multiplex PCR, yet TCRdb's version contains in-frame clones alone and is incomplete. The sample has 130,000 or so clones, approximately 67% seen once. CDR1 is MNHEY, CDR2 SMNVEV, per germline (reference sequence). The junction had 5 bases not matched to a gene; V was cut back by 3 bases and J by 7 bases. CDR3 length: 14 residues. V and J are TRBV27 and TRBJ2-2; 7 nucleotides match TRBD1. The origin of this receptor is a woman in her sixties in good health and CMV-seronegative. The sequenced material came from PBMCs. CDR3 coding DNA: TGTGCCAGCAGTTTCGAGGGGGCCGTCGGGGAGCTGTTTTTT. It specifies CASSFEGAVGELFF.